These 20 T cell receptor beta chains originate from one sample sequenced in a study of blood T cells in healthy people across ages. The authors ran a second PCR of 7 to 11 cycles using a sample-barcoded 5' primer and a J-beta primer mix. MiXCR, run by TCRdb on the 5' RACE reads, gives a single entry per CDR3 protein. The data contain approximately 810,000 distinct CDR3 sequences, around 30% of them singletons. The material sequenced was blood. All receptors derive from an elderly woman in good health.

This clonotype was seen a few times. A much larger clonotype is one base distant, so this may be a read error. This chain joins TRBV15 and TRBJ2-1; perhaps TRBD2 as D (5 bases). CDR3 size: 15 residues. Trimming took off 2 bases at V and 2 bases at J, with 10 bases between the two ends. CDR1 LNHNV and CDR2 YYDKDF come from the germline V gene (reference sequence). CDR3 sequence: CATSRFRDPYNEQFF. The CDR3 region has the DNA TGTGCCACCAGCAGATTCCGGGATCCCTACAATGAGCAGTTCTTC.

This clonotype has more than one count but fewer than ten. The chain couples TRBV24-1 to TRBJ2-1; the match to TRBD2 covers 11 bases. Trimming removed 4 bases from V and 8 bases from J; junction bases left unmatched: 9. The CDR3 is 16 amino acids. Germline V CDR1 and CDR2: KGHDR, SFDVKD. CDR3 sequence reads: CATSDRSGGARDEQFF. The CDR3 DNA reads TGTGCCACCAGTGACCGTAGCGGGGGGGCCCGTGATGAGCAGTTCTTC.

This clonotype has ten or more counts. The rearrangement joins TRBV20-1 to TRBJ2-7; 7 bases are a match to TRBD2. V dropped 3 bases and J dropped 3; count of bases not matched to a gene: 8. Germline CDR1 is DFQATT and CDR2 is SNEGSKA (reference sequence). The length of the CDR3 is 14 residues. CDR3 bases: TGCAGTGCTAGGGGACTGGGAGGGTTCTACGAGCAGTACTTC. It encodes CSARGLGGFYEQYF.

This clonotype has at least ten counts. The CDR3 is CASREGLASSYEQYF. In DNA form, the CDR3 reads TGTGCCAGCAGAGAAGGACTAGCGAGCTCCTACGAGCAGTACTTC. This sequence joins TRBV3-1 and TRBJ2-7; 9 bases line up with TRBD2. Germline loops: CDR1 LGHDT, CDR2 YNNKEL (reference sequence). The trim removed 6 bases at V and 0 bases at J, leaving 6 bases unmatched. The CDR3 spans 15 residues.

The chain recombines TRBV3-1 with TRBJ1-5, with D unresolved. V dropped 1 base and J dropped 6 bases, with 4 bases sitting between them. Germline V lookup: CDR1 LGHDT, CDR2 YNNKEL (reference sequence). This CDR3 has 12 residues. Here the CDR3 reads CASSQGTQPQHF. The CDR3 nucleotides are TGTGCCAGCAGCCAAGGCACTCAGCCCCAGCATTTT.

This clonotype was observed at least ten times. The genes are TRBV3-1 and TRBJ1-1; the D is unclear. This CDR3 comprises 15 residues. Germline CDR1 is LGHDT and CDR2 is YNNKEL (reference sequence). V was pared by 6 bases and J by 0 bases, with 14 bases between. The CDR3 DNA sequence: TGTGCCAGCAGTAGAGGAGGAAGCATGAACACTGAAGCTTTCTTT. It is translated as CASSRGGSMNTEAFF.

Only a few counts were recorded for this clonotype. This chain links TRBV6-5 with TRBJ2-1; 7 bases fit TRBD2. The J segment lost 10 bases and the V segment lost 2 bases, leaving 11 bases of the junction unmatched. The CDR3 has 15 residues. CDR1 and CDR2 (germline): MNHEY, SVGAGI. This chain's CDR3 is CASSYAEGLSREQFF. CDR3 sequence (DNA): TGTGCCAGCAGTTACGCGGAGGGACTAAGTAGGGAGCAGTTCTTC.

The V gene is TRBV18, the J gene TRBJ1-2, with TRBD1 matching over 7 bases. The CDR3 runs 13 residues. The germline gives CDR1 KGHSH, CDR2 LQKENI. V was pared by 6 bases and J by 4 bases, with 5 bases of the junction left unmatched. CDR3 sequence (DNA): TGTGCCAGCTCTACCCGGGACAGCTATGGCTACACCTTC. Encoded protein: CASSTRDSYGYTF. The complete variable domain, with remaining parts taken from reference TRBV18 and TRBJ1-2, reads NAGVMQNPRHLVRRRGQEARLRCSPMKGHSHVYWYRQLPEEGLKFMVYLQKENIIDESGMPKERFSAEFPKEGPSILRIQQVVRGDSAAYFCASSTRDSYGYTFGSGTRLTVV.

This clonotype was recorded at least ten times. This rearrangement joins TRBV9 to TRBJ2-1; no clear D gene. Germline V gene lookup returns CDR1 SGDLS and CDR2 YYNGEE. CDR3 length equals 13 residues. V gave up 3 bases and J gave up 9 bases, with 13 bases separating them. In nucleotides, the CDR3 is TGTGCCAGCAGCGCCGGCAGTAAGGGTGAGCAGTTCTTC. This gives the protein CASSAGSKGEQFF.

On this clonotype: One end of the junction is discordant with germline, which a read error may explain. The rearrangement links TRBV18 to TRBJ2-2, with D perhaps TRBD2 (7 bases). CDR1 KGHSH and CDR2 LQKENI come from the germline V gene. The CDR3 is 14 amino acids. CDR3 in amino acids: CASVGGPNTGERFF. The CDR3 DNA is TGTGCCAGTGTCGGGGGGCCGAACACCGGGGAGCGGTTTTTT. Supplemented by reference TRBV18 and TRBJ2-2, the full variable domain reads NAGVMQNPRHLVRRRGQEARLRCSPMKGHSHVYWYRQLPEEGLKFMVYLQKENIIDESGMPKERFSAEFPKEGPSILRIQQVVRGDSAAYFCASVGGPNTGERFFGEGSRLTVL.

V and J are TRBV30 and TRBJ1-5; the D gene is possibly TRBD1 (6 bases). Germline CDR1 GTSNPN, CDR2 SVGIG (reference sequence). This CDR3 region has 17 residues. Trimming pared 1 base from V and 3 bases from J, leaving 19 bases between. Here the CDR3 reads CAWSASRGAFINQPQHF. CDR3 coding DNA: TGTGCCTGGAGTGCGTCGAGGGGGGCCTTTATCAATCAGCCCCAGCATTTT. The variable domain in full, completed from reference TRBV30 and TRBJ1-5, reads SQTIHQWPATLVQPVGSPLSLECTVEGTSNPNLYWYRQAAGRGLQLLFYSVGIGQISSEVPQNLSASRPQDRQFILSSKKLLLSDSGFYLCAWSASRGAFINQPQHFGDGTRLSIL.

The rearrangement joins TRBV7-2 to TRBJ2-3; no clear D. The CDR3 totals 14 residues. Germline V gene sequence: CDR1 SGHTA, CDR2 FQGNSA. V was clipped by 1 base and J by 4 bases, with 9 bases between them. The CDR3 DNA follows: TGTGCCAGCAGCTTAGAGGTCCGCCCAGATACGCAGTATTTT. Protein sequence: CASSLEVRPDTQYF.

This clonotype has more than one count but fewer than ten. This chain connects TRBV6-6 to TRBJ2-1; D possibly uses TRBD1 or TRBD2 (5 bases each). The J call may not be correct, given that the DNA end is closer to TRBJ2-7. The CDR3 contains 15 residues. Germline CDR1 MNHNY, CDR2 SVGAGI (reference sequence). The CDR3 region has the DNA TGTGCCAGCAGTTTGGGACCAGCTTCCTACAATGAGCAGTACTTC. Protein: CASSLGPASYNEQYF.

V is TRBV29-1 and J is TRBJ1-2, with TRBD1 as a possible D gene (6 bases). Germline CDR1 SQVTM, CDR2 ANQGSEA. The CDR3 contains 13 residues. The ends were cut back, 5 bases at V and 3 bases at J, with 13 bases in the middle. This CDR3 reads CSVLGQSDYGYTF. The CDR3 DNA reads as TGCAGCGTTCTCGGACAGTCGGACTATGGCTACACCTTC.

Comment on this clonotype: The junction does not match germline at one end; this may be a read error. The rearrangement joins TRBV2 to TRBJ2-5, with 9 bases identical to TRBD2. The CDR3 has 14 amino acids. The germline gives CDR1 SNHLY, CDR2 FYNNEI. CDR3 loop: CAGSVGGGAETQYF. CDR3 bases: TGTGCCGGCAGTGTTGGCGGGGGGGCGGAGACCCAGTACTTC.

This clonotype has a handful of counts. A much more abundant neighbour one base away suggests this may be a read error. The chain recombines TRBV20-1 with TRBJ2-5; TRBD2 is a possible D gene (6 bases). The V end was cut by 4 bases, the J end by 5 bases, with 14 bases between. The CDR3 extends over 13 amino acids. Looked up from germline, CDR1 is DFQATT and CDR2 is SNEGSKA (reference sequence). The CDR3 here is CSATMGGRETQYF. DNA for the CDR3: TGCAGTGCTACTATGGGGGGTCGGGAGACCCAGTACTTC.

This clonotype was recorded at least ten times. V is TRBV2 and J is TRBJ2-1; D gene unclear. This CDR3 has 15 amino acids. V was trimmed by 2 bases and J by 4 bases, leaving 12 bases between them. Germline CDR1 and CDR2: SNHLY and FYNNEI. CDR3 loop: CASSETRARYNEQFF. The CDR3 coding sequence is TGTGCCAGCAGTGAAACAAGGGCCCGGTACAATGAGCAGTTCTTC.

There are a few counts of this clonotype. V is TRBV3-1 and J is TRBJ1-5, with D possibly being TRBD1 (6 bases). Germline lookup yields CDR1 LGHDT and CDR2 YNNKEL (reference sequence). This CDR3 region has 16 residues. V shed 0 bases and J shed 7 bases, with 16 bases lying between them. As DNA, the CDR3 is TGTGCCAGCAGCCAAGAAGCGCTATTCGGGGGCCAGCCCCAGCATTTT. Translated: CASSQEALFGGQPQHF.

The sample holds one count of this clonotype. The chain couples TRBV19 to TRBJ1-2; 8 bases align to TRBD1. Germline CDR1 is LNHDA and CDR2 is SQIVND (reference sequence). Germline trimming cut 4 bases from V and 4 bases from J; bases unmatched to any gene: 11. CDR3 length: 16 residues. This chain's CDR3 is CASSTAGTGVTYGYTF. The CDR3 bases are TGTGCCAGTAGTACCGCCGGGACAGGAGTTACCTATGGCTACACCTTC.

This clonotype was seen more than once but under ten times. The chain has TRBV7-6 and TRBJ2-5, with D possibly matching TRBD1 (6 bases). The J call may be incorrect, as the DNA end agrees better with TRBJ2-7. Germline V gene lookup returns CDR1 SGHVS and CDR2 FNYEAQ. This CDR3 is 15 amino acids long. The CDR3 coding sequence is TGTGCCAGCAGCTTATCGAAAAAGACAGGTAACGAGCAGTACTTC. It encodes CASSLSKKTGNEQYF.